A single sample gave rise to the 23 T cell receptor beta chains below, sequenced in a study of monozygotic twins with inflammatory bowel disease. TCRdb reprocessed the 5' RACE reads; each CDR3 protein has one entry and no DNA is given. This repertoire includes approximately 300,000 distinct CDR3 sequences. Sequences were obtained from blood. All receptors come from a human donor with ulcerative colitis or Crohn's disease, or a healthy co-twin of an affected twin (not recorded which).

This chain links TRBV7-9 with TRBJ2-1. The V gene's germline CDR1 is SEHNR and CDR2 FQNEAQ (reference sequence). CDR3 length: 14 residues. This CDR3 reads CASSLSKSYNEQFF. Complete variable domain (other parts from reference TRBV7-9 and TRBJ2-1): DTGVSQNPRHKITKRGQNVTFRCDPISEHNRLYWYRQTLGQGPEFLTYFQNEAQLEKSRLLSDRFSAERPKGSFSTLEIQRTEQGDSAMYLCASSLSKSYNEQFFGPGTRLTVL.

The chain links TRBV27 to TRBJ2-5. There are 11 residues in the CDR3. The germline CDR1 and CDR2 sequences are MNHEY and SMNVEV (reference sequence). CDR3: CARQDQETQYF.

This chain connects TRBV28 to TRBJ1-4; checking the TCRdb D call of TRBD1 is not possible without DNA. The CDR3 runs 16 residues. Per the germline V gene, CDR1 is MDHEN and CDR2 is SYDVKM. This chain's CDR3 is CASNTPGGRDGEKLFF.

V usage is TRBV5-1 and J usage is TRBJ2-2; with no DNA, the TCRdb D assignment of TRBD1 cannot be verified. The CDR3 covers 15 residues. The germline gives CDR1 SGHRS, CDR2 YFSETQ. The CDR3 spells CASSFPGMRTGELFF. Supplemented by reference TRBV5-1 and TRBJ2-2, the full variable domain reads KAGVTQTPRYLIKTRGQQVTLSCSPISGHRSVSWYQQTPGQGLQFLFEYFSETQRNKGNFPGRFSGRQFSNSRSEMNVSTLELGDSALYLCASSFPGMRTGELFFGEGSRLTVL.

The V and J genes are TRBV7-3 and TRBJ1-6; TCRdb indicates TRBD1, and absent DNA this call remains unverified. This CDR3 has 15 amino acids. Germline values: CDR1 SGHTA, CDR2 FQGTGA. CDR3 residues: CASSSKGGSNSPLHF.

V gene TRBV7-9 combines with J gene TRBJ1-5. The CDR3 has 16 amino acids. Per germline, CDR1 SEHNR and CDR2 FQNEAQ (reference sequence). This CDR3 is CASSFVGRYSNQPQHF.

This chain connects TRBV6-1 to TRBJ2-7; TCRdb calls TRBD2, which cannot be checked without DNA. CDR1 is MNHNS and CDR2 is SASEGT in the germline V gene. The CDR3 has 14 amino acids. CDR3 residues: CASLKRALITEQYF.

CDR3 loop: CASSYPGQGRTGELFF. V and J are TRBV6-2 or TRBV6-3 and TRBJ2-2; lacking DNA, the TRBD1 call made by TCRdb goes unchecked. The CDR3 totals 16 residues. Per germline, CDR1 MNHEY and CDR2 SVGEGT.

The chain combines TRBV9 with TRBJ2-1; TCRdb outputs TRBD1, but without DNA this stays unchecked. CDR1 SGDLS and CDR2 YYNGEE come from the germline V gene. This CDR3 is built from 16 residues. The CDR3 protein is CASSGAGTGTYNEQFF.

The CDR3 loop is CASSGGTGLGNTIYF. The chain employs TRBV7-8 and TRBJ1-3; TCRdb calls TRBD1, which cannot be checked without DNA. Germline-derived CDR1 and CDR2 are SGHVS and FQNEAQ. The CDR3 runs to 15 residues.

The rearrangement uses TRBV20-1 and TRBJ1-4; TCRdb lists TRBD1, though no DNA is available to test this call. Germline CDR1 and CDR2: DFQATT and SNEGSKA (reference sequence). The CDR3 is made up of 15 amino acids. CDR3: CSAGGGTSGSEKLFF.

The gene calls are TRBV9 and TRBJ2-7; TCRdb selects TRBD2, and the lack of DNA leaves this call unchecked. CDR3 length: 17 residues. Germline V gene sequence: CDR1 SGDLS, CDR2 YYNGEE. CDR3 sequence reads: CASSPSFSSGGIYEQYF.

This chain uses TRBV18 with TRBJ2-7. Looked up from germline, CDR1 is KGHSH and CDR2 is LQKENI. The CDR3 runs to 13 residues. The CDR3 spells CASSKPSLDEQYF.

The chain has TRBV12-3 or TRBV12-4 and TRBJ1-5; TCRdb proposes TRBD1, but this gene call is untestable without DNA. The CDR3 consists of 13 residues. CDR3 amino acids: CASSLSYRGLPSF.

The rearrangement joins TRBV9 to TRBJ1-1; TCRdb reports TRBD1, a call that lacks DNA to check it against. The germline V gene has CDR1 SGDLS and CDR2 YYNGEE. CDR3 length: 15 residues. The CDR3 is CASSVAPRENTEAFF. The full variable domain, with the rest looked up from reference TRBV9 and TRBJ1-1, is DSGVTQTPKHLITATGQRVTLRCSPRSGDLSVYWYQQSLDQGLQFLIQYYNGEERAKGNILERFSAQQFPDLHSELNLSSLELGDSALYFCASSVAPRENTEAFFGQGTRLTVV.

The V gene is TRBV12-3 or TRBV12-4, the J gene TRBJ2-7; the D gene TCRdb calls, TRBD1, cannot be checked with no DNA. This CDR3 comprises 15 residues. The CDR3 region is CASSLLQGASYEQYF.

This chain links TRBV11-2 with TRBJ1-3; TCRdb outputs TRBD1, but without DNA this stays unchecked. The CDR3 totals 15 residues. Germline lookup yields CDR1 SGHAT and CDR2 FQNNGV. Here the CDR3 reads CASSPLGTGGNTIYF. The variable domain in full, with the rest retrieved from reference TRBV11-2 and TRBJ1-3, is EAGVAQSPRYKIIEKRQSVAFWCNPISGHATLYWYQQILGQGPKLLIQFQNNGVVDDSQLPKDRFSAERLKGVDSTLKIQPAKLEDSAVYLCASSPLGTGGNTIYFGEGSWLTVV.

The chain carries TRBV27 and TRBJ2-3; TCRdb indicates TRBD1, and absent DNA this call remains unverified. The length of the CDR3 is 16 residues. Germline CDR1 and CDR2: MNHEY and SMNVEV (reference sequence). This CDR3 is CASSSSGGLYTDTQYF.

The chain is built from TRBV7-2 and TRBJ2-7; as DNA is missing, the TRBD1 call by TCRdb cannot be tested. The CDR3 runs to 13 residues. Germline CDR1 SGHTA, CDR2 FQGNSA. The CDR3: CASSSRGIYEQYF.

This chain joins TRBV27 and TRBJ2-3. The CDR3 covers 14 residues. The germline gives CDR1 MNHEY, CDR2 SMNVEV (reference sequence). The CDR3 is CASSQRRSTDTQYF.

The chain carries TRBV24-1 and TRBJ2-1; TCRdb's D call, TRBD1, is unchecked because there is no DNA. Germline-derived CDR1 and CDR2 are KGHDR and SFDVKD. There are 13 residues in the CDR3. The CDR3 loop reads CATSGLQGCEQFF.

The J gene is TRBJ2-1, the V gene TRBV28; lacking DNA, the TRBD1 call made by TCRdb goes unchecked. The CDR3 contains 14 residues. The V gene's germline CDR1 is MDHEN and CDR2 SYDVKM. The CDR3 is CASRPAGQGVVSFF.

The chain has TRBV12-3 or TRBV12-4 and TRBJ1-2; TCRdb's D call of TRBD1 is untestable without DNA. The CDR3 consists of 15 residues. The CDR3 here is CASSLAQGVNYGYTF.